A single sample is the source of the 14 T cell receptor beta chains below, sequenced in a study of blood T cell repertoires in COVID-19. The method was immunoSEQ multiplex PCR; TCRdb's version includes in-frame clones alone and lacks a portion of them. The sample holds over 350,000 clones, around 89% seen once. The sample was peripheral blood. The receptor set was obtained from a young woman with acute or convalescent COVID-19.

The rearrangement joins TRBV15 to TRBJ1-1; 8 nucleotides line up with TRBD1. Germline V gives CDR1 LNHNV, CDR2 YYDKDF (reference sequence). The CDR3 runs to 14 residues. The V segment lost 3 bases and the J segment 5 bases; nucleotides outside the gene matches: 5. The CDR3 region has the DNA TGTGCCACCAGCAGCACAGGGGGTTTGACTGAAGCTTTCTTT. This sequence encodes CATSSTGGLTEAFF. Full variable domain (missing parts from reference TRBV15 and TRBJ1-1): DAMVIQNPRYQVTQFGKPVTLSCSQTLNHNVMYWYQQKSSQAPKLLFHYYDKDFNNEADTPDNFQSRRPNTSFCFLDIRSPGLGDTAMYLCATSSTGGLTEAFFGQGTRLTVV.

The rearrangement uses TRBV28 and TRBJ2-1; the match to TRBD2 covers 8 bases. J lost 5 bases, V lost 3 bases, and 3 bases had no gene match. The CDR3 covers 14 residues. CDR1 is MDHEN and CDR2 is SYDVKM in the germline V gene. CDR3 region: CASSFGGADNEQFF. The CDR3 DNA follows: TGTGCCAGCAGTTTCGGGGGGGCGGACAATGAGCAGTTCTTC.

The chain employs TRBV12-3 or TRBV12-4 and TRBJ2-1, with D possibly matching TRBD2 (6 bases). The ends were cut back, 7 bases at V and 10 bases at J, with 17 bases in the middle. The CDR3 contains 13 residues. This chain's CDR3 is CASTKDYPGEQFF. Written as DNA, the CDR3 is TGTGCCAGCACCAAGGACTATCCCGGCGAGCAGTTCTTC.

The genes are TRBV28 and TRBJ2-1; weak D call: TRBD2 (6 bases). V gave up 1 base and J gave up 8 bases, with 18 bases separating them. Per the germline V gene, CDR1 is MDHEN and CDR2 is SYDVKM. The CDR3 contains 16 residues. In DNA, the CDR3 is TGTGCCAGCAGTTTATTAGACCCCCAAAAGCGGGATGAGCAGTTCTTC. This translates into CASSLLDPQKRDEQFF.

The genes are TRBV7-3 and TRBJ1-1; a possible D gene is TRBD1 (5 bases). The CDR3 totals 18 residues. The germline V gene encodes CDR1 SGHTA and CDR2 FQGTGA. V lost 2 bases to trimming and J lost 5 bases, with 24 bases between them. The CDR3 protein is CASSLGPPHYGEGTEAFF. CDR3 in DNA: TGTGCCAGCAGCTTAGGTCCGCCTCATTACGGGGAGGGGACTGAAGCTTTCTTT.

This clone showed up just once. CDR3 sequence: CASSYSDRRSYTF. The CDR3 nucleotides read TGTGCCAGCAGTTACTCGGACAGAAGGAGCTACACCTTC. The chain recombines TRBV6-6 with TRBJ1-2; perhaps TRBD1 as D (6 bases). The CDR3 runs 13 residues. Trimming left V 0 bases short and J 9 bases short, with 11 bases between. Germline V lookup: CDR1 MNHNY, CDR2 SVGAGI (reference sequence).

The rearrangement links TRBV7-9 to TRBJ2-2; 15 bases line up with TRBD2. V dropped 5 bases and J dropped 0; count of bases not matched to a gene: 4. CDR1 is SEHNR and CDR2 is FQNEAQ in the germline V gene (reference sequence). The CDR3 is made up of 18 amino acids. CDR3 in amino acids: CASSGTSGGRTNTGELFF. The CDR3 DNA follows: TGTGCCAGCAGCGGGACTAGCGGGGGGCGGACGAACACCGGGGAGCTGTTTTTT.

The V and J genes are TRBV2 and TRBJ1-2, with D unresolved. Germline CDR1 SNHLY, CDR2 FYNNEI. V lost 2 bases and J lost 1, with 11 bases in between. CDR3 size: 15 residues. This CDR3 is CASSELGTNNYGYTF. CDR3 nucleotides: TGTGCCAGCAGTGAACTTGGCACCAATAACTATGGCTACACCTTC.

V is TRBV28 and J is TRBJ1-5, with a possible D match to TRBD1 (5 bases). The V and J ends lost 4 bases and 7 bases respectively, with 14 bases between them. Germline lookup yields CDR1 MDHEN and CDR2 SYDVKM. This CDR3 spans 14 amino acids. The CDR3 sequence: CASSSNLRAQPQHF. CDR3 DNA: TGTGCCAGCAGTTCGAACCTCAGGGCACAGCCCCAGCATTTT.

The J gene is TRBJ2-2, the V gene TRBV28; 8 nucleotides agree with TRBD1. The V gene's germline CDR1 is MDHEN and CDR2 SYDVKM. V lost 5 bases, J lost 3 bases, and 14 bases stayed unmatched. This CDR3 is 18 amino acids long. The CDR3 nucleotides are TGTGCCAGCAGTCCCACCCCGGACAGGGTACGGTACACCGGGGAGCTGTTTTTT. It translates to CASSPTPDRVRYTGELFF.

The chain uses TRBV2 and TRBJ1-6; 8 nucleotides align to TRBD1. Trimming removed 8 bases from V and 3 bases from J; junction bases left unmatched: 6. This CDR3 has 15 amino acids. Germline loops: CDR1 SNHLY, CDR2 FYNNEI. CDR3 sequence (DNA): TGTGCCAGCCTACGGGACAGGCACTATAATTCACCCCTCCACTTT. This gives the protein CASLRDRHYNSPLHF. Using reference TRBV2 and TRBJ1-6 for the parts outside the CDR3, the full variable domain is EPEVTQTPSHQVTQMGQEVILRCVPISNHLYFYWYRQILGQKVEFLVSFYNNEISEKSEIFDDQFSVERPDGSNFTLKIRSTKLEDSAMYFCASLRDRHYNSPLHFGNGTRLTVT.

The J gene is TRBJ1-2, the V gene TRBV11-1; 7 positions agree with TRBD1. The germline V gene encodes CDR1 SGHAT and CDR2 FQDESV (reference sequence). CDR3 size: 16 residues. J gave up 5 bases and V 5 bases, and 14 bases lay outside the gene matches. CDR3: CASSRPVEQGGYGYTF. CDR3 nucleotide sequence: TGTGCCAGCAGCCGGCCGGTAGAGCAGGGGGGATATGGCTACACCTTC.

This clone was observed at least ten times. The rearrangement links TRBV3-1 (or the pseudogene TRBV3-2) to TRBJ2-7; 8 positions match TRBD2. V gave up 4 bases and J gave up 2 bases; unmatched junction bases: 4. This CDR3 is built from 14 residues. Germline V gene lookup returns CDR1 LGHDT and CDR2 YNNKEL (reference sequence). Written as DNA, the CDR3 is TGTGCCAGCAGCCGAGCGGGGGCGGCCTACGAGCAGTACTTC. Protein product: CASSRAGAAYEQYF.

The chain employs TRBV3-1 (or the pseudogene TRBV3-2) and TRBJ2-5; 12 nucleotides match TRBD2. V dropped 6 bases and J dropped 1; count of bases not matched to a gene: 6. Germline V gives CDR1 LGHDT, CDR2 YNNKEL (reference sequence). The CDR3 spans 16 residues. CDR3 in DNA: TGTGCCAGCAGGCCTAGCGGGGGGGCGGGCCAAGAGACCCAGTACTTC. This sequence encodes CASRPSGGAGQETQYF.